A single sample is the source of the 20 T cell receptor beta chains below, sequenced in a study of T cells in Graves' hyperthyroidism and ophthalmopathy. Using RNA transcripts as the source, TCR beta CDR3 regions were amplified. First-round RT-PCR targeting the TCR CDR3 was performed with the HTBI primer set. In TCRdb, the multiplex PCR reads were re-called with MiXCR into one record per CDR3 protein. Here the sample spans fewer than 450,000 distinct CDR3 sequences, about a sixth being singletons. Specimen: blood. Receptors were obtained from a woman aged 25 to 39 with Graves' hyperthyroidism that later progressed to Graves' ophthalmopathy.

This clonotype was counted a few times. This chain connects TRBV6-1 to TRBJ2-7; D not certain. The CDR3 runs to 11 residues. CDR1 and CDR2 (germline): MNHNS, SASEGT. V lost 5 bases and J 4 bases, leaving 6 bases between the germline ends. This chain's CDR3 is CASSFKYEQYF. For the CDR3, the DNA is TGTGCCAGCAGTTTTAAGTACGAGCAGTACTTC.

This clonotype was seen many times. CDR3 sequence (DNA): TGTGCCAGCAGCTTATACGGGAGGAACCTAACAGATACGCAGTATTTT. Translated: CASSLYGRNLTDTQYF. The chain uses TRBV7-9 and TRBJ2-3, with TRBD2 identical over 7 bases. CDR1 is SEHNR, CDR2 FQNEAQ, per germline (reference sequence). Unmatched junction bases numbered 8, after V lost 2 bases and J lost 3 bases. The CDR3 has 16 amino acids.

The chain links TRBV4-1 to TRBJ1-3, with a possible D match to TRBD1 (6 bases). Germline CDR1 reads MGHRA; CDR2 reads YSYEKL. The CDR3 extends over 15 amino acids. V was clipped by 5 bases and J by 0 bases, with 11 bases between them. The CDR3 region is CASSGGLNSGNTIYF. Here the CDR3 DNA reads TGCGCCAGCAGCGGGGGGCTGAACTCTGGAAACACCATATATTTT.

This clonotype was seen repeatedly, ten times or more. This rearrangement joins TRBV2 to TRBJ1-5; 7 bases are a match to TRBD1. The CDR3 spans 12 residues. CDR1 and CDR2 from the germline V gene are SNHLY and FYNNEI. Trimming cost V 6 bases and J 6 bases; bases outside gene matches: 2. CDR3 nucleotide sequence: TGTGCCAGCAGAACAGGGGCTCAGCCCCAGCATTTT. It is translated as CASRTGAQPQHF.

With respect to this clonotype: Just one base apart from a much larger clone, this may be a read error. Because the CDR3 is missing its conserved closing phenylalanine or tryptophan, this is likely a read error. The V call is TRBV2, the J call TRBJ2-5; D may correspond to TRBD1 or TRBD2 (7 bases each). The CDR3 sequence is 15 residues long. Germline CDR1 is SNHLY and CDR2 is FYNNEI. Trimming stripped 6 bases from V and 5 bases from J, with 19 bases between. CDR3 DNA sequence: TGTGCCAGCAGAGCCGGCAGGGGGGGCTCCGAGACCCAGTACCTC. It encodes CASRAGRGGSETQYL.

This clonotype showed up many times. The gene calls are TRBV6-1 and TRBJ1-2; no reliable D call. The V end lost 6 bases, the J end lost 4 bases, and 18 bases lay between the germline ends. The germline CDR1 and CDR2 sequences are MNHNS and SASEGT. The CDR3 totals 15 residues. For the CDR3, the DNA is TGTGCCAGCAGCCCAACCGGGCCCGAGGGCTATGGCTACACCTTC. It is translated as CASSPTGPEGYGYTF.

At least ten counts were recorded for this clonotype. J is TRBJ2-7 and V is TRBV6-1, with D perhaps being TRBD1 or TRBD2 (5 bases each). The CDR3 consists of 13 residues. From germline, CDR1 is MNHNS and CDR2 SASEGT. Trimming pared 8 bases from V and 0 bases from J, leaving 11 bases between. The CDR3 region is CASAPGSSYEQYF. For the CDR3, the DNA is TGTGCCAGCGCTCCAGGGAGCTCCTACGAGCAGTACTTC.

The CDR3: CASSRPGTGYSGELFF. In nucleotides, the CDR3 is TGTGCCAGCAGCCGTCCCGGGACAGGGTATTCCGGGGAGCTGTTTTTT. V usage is TRBV3-1 and J usage is TRBJ2-2; TRBD1 aligns across 9 bases. Germline V gives CDR1 LGHDT, CDR2 YNNKEL (reference sequence). This CDR3 has 16 residues. V gave up 4 bases and J gave up 6 bases; unmatched junction bases: 9.

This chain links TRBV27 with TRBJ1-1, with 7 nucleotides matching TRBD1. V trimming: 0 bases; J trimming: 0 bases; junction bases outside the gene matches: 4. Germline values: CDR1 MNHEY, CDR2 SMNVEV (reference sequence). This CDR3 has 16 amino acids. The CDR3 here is CASSLSQTGMNTEAFF. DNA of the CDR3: TGTGCCAGCAGTTTATCTCAGACAGGGATGAACACTGAAGCTTTCTTT.

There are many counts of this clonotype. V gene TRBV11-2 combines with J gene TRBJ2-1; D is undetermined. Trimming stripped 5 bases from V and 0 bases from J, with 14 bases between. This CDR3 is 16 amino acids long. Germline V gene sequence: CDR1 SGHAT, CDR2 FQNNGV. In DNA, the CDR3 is TGTGCCAGCAGCCTTTCTCGATTTAGCTCCTACAATGAGCAGTTCTTC. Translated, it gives CASSLSRFSSYNEQFF.

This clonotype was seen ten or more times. CDR3 sequence (DNA): TGTGCCAGCAGTTTAGCTTTGGCAGCCAATCAGCCCCAGCATTTT. This encodes CASSLALAANQPQHF. V and J are TRBV12-3 or TRBV12-4 and TRBJ1-5; D gene unclear. V was shortened by 0 bases and J by 3 bases, with 9 bases between the two germline ends. The CDR3 length is 15 residues.

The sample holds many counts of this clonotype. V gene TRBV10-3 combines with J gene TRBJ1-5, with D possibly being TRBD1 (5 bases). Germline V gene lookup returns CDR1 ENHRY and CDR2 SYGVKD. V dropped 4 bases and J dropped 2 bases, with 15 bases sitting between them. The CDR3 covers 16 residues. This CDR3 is CAISGGGVSGNQPQHF. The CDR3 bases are TGTGCCATCAGTGGGGGGGGGGTCAGCGGCAATCAGCCCCAGCATTTT.

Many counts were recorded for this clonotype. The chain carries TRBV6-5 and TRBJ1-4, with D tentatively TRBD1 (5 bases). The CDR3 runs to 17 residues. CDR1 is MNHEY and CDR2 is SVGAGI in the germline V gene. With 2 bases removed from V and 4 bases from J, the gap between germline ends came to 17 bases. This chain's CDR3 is CASSYERWDGNNEKLFF. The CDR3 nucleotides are TGTGCCAGCAGTTACGAACGTTGGGACGGAAATAATGAAAAACTGTTTTTT.

The CDR3 region is CASRNTPGTVSYGYTF. The CDR3 nucleotides read TGTGCCAGTAGAAACACCCCGGGCACCGTTAGCTATGGCTACACCTTC. The gene calls are TRBV19 and TRBJ1-2; unclear D gene. CDR3 length: 16 residues. V was trimmed by 6 bases and J by 4 bases, leaving 21 bases between them. The V gene's germline CDR1 is LNHDA and CDR2 SQIVND (reference sequence).

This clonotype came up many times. Written as DNA, the CDR3 is TGCAGCGTTGAAGATAGCGACAGGGCCTACAATGAGCAGTTCTTC. This codes for CSVEDSDRAYNEQFF. The chain recombines TRBV29-1 with TRBJ2-1, with TRBD1 matching 7 bases. The CDR3 covers 15 residues. With 0 bases clipped from V and 2 bases from J, the junction kept 4 bases outside the gene matches. Looked up from germline, CDR1 is SQVTM and CDR2 is ANQGSEA.

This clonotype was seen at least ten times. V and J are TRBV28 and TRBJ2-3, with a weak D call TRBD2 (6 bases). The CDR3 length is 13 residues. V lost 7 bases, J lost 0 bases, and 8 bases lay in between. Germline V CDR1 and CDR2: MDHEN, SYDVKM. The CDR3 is CASTLASTDTQYF. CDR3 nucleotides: TGTGCCAGCACGCTAGCGAGCACAGATACGCAGTATTTT.

CDR3 sequence: CASSLWPAIKEETQYF. The CDR3 nucleotides read TGTGCCAGCAGTTTATGGCCAGCTATAAAGGAAGAGACCCAGTACTTC. The V gene is TRBV28, the J gene TRBJ2-5; D unclear. The V gene's germline CDR1 is MDHEN and CDR2 SYDVKM. Trimming shortened V by 0 bases and J by 3 bases, and 14 bases separated the two germline ends. The CDR3 is 16 amino acids.

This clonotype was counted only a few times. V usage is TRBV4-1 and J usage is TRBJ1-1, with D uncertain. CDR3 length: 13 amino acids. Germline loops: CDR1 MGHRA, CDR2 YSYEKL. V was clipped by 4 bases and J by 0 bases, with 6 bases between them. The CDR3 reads CASSPSMNTEAFF. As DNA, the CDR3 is TGCGCCAGCAGCCCCTCTATGAACACTGAAGCTTTCTTT.

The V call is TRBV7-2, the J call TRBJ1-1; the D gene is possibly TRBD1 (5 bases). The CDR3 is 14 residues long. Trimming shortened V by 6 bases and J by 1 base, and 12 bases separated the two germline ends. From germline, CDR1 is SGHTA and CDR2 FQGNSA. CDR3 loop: CASRPGPANTEAFF. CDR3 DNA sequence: TGTGCCAGCAGACCGGGGCCGGCGAACACTGAAGCTTTCTTT.

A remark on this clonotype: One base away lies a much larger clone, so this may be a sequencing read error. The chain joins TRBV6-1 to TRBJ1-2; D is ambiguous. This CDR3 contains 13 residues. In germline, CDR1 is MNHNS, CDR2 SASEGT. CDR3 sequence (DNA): TGTGCCAGTTCTATAGCGAGTCCCTATGGCTACATCTTC. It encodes CASSIASPYGYIF.